This TCR beta chain was recovered during a study of shared clonotypes between healthy human individuals. Study background: CD4 naive and CD4 memory each took three plates per donor, while CD8 naive took two and CD8 memory one.

The authors ran the assay at deep level. The protocol was immunoSEQ multiplex PCR, while the TCRdb copy is restricted to in-frame clones and leaves out a portion. The sample has about 2.2 million clones; 93% are singletons. The CDR3 runs 14 residues. CDR1 SEHNR and CDR2 FQNEAQ come from the germline V gene (reference sequence). The V and J ends lost 1 base and 4 bases respectively, with 8 bases between them. CD45RO-negative, CCR7-positively selected cells formed the naive CD8 fraction, excluding terminally differentiated effector memory CD45RA+ cells. A word on this clone: Other DNA variants within this sample encode the same CDR3.

Sequenced material: naive CD8+ T cells from PBMCs. The clonotype comes from a man between 18 and 35 years old in good health. Some clones in this sample may be carry-over from other donors' samples. This rearrangement joins TRBV7-9 to TRBJ1-3, with D possibly being TRBD1 (6 bases). The DNA for the CDR3 is TGTGCCAGCAGCTTAGTCGGGGGCGGAAACACCATATATTTT. Translation: CASSLVGGGNTIYF.